This T cell receptor beta chain is from a study of T cell responses to AZD1222 COVID-19 vaccine. Overall study findings and caveats: Repertoires were obtained solely post-peak T cell response. Unmutated variant regions are reportedly the target of nearly half of TCRs that are spike-specific. The breadth and depth of Spike-specific TCRs increased once two AZD1222 doses had been given.

Some clones are missing from TCRdb's copy, which holds only in-frame ones; the method was immunoSEQ multiplex PCR. The table shows 95,000 to 150,000 clones, with around nine tenths occurring only once. This CDR3 is 16 amino acids long. Germline lookup yields CDR1 LGHDT and CDR2 YNNKEL (reference sequence). V dropped 5 bases and J dropped 1; count of bases not matched to a gene: 4. As for this clone: Antigen unknown.

The material was peripheral blood, obtained on day 0 of AZD1222 vaccination. The chain combines TRBV3-1 (or the pseudogene TRBV3-2) with TRBJ2-3; 12 bases fit TRBD2. This TCR came from an adult in good health. This CDR3 reads CASSRRLAGGTDTQYF. The CDR3 coding sequence is TGTGCCAGCAGCAGACGACTAGCGGGGGGCACAGATACGCAGTATTTT.